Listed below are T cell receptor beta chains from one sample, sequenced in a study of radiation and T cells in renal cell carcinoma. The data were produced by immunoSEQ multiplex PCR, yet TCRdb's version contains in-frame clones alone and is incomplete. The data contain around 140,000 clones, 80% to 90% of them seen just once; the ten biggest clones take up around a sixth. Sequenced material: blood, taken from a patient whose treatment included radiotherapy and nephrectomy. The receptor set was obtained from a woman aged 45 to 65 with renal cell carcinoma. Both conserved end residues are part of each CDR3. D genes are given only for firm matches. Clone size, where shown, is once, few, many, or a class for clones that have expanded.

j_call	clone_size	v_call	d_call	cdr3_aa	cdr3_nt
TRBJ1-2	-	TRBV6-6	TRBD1	CASSMGQEGLYGYTF	TGTGCCAGCAGTATGGGACAGGAAGGCTTATATGGCTACACCTTC
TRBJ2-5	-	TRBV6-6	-	CASSYYGETQYF	TGTGCCAGCAGTTATTACGGAGAGACCCAGTACTTC
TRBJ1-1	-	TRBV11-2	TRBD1	CASSLYRGMNTEAFF	TGTGCCAGCAGCTTGTACAGGGGCATGAACACTGAAGCTTTCTTT
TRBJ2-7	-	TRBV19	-	CASSSARRAYEQYF	TGTGCCAGTAGTAGCGCCCGGCGGGCCTACGAGCAGTACTTC
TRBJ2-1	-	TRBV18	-	CASSFSGSSYNEQFF	TGTGCCAGCTCATTCAGTGGGAGCTCCTACAATGAGCAGTTCTTC
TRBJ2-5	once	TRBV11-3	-	CASSLDPHGQETQYF	TGTGCCAGCAGCTTAGATCCGCATGGCCAAGAGACCCAGTACTTC
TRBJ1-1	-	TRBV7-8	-	CASALGWGATRAFF	TGTGCCAGCGCCCTAGGGTGGGGGGCCACCCGCGCTTTCTTT
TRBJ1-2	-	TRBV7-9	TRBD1	CASSPQGASYGYTF	TGTGCCAGCAGTCCACAGGGGGCCTCCTATGGCTACACCTTC
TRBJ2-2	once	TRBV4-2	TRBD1	CASSPSTGAGELFF	TGTGCCAGCAGTCCGTCGACAGGGGCCGGGGAGCTGTTTTTT
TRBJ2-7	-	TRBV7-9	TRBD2	CASSAGTSGREQYF	TGTGCCAGCAGCGCCGGGACTAGCGGGCGAGAGCAGTACTTC
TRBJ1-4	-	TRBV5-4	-	CASSQDGQYPNEKLFF	TGCGCCAGCAGCCAAGATGGACAGTACCCTAATGAAAAACTGTTTTTT
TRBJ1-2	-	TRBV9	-	CASSVAADRTNYGYTF	TGTGCCAGCAGCGTCGCAGCGGATAGAACTAACTATGGCTACACCTTC
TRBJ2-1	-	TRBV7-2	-	CASSLWAGSSYNEQFF	TGTGCCAGCAGCTTATGGGCGGGATCCTCCTACAATGAGCAGTTCTTC
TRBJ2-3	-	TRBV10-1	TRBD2	CASSEIAGDADTQYF	TGCGCCAGCAGTGAAATAGCGGGGGACGCAGATACGCAGTATTTT
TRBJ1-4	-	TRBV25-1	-	CASSDPRTVEKLFF	TGTGCCAGCAGTGACCCCCGGACAGTCGAAAAACTGTTTTTT
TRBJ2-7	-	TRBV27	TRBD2	CASSPPLAGEGEQYF	TGTGCCAGCAGTCCCCCACTAGCGGGAGAGGGCGAGCAGTACTTC
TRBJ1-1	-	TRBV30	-	CAWSVQGETEAFF	TGTGCCTGGAGTGTACAGGGAGAGACTGAAGCTTTCTTT
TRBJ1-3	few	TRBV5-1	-	CASSFAGPPGNTIYF	TGCGCCAGCAGCTTCGCAGGACCGCCTGGAAACACCATATATTTT
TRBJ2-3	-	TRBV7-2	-	CASSLVSAGHTDTQYF	TGTGCCAGCAGCTTAGTTTCAGCGGGCCACACAGATACGCAGTATTTT
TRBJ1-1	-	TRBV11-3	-	CASSENMNTEAFF	TGTGCCAGCAGCGAAAACATGAACACTGAAGCTTTCTTT
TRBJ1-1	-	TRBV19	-	CASSIMGTDHNTEAFF	TGTGCCAGTAGTATTATGGGGACTGACCATAACACTGAAGCTTTCTTT
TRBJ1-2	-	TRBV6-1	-	CASSERVTGYTF	TGTGCCAGCAGTGAACGGGTGACCGGCTACACCTTC
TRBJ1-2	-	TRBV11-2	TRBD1	CASSLALQGANGYTF	TGTGCCAGCAGCTTAGCCCTACAGGGGGCAAATGGCTACACCTTC
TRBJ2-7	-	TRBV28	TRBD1	CASSARTGGSYEQYF	TGTGCCAGCAGTGCACGGACAGGGGGCTCCTACGAGCAGTACTTC
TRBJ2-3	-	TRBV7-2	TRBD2	CASSPGRLAGGGDTQYF	TGTGCCAGCAGCCCTGGAAGGCTAGCGGGGGGGGGTGATACGCAGTATTTT
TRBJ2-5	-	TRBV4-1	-	CASSPDTGWTQYF	TGCGCCAGCAGCCCGGACACCGGTTGGACCCAGTACTTC
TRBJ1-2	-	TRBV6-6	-	CASSRTPRSFGQTF	TGTGCCAGCAGTCGGACGCCGAGGAGCTTTGGTCAAACCTTC
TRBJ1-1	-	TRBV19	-	CASSTLANTEAFF	TGTGCCAGTAGTACCCTGGCGAACACTGAAGCTTTCTTT
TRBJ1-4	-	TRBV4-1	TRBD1	CASSQDWTGVNEKLFF	TGCGCCAGCAGCCAAGACTGGACAGGGGTTAATGAAAAACTGTTTTTT
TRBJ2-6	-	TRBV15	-	CATSRDLFSGANVLTF	TGTGCCACCAGCAGAGATCTGTTCTCTGGGGCCAACGTCCTGACTTTC
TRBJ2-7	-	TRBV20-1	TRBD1	CSEAQGGEQYF	TGCAGTGAGGCACAGGGGGGTGAGCAGTACTTC
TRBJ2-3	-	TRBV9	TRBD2	CASSVLPSGRQDTQYF	TGTGCCAGCAGCGTCCTTCCTAGCGGGAGGCAGGATACGCAGTATTTT
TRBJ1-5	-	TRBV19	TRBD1	CASSPGQGVQPQHF	TGTGCCAGTAGTCCCGGACAGGGCGTTCAGCCCCAGCATTTT
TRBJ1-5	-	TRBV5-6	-	CASSFAAGNQPQHF	TGTGCCAGCAGCTTCGCCGCGGGCAATCAGCCCCAGCATTTT
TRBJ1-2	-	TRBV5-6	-	CASSLGAAIYGYTF	TGTGCCAGCAGCTTGGGGGCGGCTATCTATGGCTACACCTTC
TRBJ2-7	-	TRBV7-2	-	CASSRQGGGVEQYF	TGTGCCAGCAGCCGCCAGGGAGGGGGCGTCGAGCAGTACTTC
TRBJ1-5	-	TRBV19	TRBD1	CASSTRTGQGNQPQHF	TGTGCCAGTAGTACTAGGACAGGGCAGGGCAATCAGCCCCAGCATTTT
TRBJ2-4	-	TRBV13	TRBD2	CASSAAGEGAKNIQYF	TGTGCCAGCAGCGCAGCGGGGGAAGGGGCCAAAAACATTCAGTACTTC
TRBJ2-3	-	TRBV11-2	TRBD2	CASSLEGLAGFFLSTDTQYF	TGTGCCAGCAGCTTAGAGGGACTAGCGGGATTTTTCCTTAGCACAGATACGCAGTATTTT
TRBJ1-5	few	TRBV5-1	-	CASSLFDGRNQPQHF	TGCGCCAGCAGCTTGTTTGACGGTCGCAATCAGCCCCAGCATTTT
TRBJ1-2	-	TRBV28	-	CASSAPGAPNYGYTF	TGTGCCAGCAGTGCCCCGGGGGCGCCTAACTATGGCTACACCTTC
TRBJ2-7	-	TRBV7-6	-	CASSFPAGSPREQYF	TGTGCCAGCAGCTTCCCCGCCGGTTCACCCAGGGAGCAGTACTTC
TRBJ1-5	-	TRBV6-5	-	CASSYSGGLPQHF	TGTGCCAGCAGCTACTCGGGAGGTCTACCCCAGCATTTT
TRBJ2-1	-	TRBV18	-	CASSPPPGAQNNEQFF	TGTGCCAGCTCACCACCCCCAGGGGCTCAGAACAATGAGCAGTTCTTC
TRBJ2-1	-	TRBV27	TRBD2	CASMKKPSGYNEQFF	TGTGCCAGCATGAAAAAGCCTAGCGGGTACAATGAGCAGTTCTTC
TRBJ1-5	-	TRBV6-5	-	CASSRQSNQPQHF	TGTGCCAGCAGCCGACAGAGCAATCAGCCCCAGCATTTT
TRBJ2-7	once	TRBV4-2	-	CASSRQFSYEQYF	TGTGCCAGCAGCCGACAGTTCTCCTACGAGCAGTACTTC
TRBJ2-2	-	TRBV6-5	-	CASSYPANTGELFF	TGTGCCAGCAGTTACCCGGCGAACACCGGGGAGCTGTTTTTT
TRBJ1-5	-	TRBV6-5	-	CASSYSGVGQPQHF	TGTGCCAGCAGTTACTCTGGGGTGGGTCAGCCCCAGCATTTT
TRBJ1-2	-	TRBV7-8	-	CASSYLTGSSYGYTF	TGTGCCAGCTCCTATCTCACAGGGTCGAGCTATGGCTACACCTTC